The 2 T cell receptor beta chains below were found in one sample sequenced in a study of T cell repertoires in cytomegalovirus infection. TCRdb ran MiXCR on the reads and lists one entry per CDR3 protein. The sample has about 260,000 distinct CDR3 sequences, roughly an eighth seen once. Sequenced input: PBMCs. These receptor sequences come from a human donor in good health (CMV status not recorded). Some clones in this sample may be carry-over from other donors' samples.

The sample holds many counts of this clonotype. The chain recombines TRBV4-1 with TRBJ2-3; possibly TRBD1 or TRBD2 for D (5 bases each). This CDR3 has 15 amino acids. CDR1 is MGHRA and CDR2 is YSYEKL in the germline V gene. Between the trimmed V and J ends, which lost 7 bases and 0 bases, there was a span of 14 bases. CDR3 DNA: TGCGCCAGCACCGCGAGGGGTGGAAGCACAGATACGCAGTATTTT. Protein: CASTARGGSTDTQYF.

This clonotype was seen a handful of times. This rearrangement joins TRBV5-1 to TRBJ1-1; D not certain. Germline V lookup: CDR1 SGHRS, CDR2 YFSETQ. The CDR3 is made up of 15 amino acids. Trimming took 2 bases from V and 1 from J, leaving 12 bases between them. CDR3 nucleotides: TGCGCCAGCAGCTTAATCGGGCATACGAACACTGAAGCTTTCTTT. Translation gives CASSLIGHTNTEAFF.